This passage covers 30 T cell receptor beta chains from one sample sequenced in a study of shared clonotypes between healthy human individuals. Sequencing used immunoSEQ multiplex PCR; TCRdb keeps in-frame clones, though not all of them. The sample yields about 600,000 clones, 97% seen once. The sequenced material came from naive CD4+ T cells sorted from blood. Subset denoted: CD45RA+ positively selected. These receptors all come from a woman in her thirties in good health.

Points on this clone: Other DNA sequences from this sample encode an identical CDR3 as well. The V gene is TRBV18, the J gene TRBJ2-3; no reliable D call. The germline V and J ends were trimmed by 3 bases and 2 bases, with 3 bases remaining between them. The germline V gene has CDR1 KGHSH and CDR2 LQKENI. The CDR3 totals 12 residues. DNA of the CDR3: TGTGCCAGCTCACCCTCCACAGATACGCAGTATTTT. This translates into CASSPSTDTQYF.

V usage is TRBV19 and J usage is TRBJ2-7; D is unclear. The V and J ends lost 1 base and 3 bases respectively, with 22 bases between them. There are 18 residues in the CDR3. Germline V gene data show CDR1 as LNHDA and CDR2 as SQIVND (reference sequence). Here the CDR3 reads CASSIGLAPNSGIYEQYF. The DNA of the CDR3 is TGTGCCAGTAGTATAGGCCTTGCCCCTAACAGTGGGATCTACGAGCAGTACTTC. The whole variable domain, remainder taken from reference TRBV19 and TRBJ2-7, is DGGITQSPKYLFRKEGQNVTLSCEQNLNHDAMYWYRQDPGQGLRLIYYSQIVNDFQKGDIAEGYSVSREKKESFPLTVTSAQKNPTAFYLCASSIGLAPNSGIYEQYFGPGTRLTVT.

The V and J genes are TRBV10-3 and TRBJ1-1; no clear D. The V and J ends lost 4 bases and 3 bases respectively, with 12 bases between them. The CDR3 covers 14 residues. Germline V gene data show CDR1 as ENHRY and CDR2 as SYGVKD. CDR3 nucleotides: TGTGCCATCAGTGCCCAGCCCAAAGACACTGAAGCTTTCTTT. This translates into CAISAQPKDTEAFF.

This clone was counted a single time. The chain recombines TRBV19 with TRBJ2-7; D remains ambiguous. The CDR3 has 14 amino acids. Trimming stripped 2 bases from V and 2 bases from J, with 10 bases between. Germline CDR1 is LNHDA and CDR2 is SQIVND (reference sequence). The CDR3 sequence is CASSIRAETYEQYF. DNA of the CDR3: TGTGCCAGTAGTATACGGGCAGAAACCTACGAGCAGTACTTC.

The chain uses TRBV27 and TRBJ2-7; 9 bases map to TRBD2. V lost 4 bases, J lost 4 bases, and 11 bases stayed unmatched. Per the germline V gene, CDR1 is MNHEY and CDR2 is SMNVEV (reference sequence). The CDR3 runs to 16 residues. DNA for the CDR3: TGTGCCAGCAGTTGGAGCGGGAGGACAACAGGTTACGAGCAGTACTTC. Its translation: CASSWSGRTTGYEQYF.

The chain carries TRBV13 and TRBJ1-4, with D possibly TRBD1 on 6 matching bases. Germline-derived CDR1 and CDR2 are PRHDT and FYEKMQ (reference sequence). The CDR3 totals 16 residues. The germline V and J ends were trimmed by 5 bases and 7 bases, with 20 bases remaining between them. CDR3 sequence: CASSPRRGARGEKLFF. DNA for the CDR3: TGTGCCAGCAGCCCCCGGCGGGGGGCCCGGGGTGAAAAACTGTTTTTT.

The chain employs TRBV11-3 and TRBJ2-7; the D is unclear. The CDR3 consists of 11 residues. In germline, CDR1 is SGHNT, CDR2 YENEEA. Trimming removed 0 bases from V and 6 bases from J, with 3 bases in between. This CDR3 reads CASSLDIEQYF. The CDR3 DNA reads TGTGCCAGCAGCTTAGATATCGAGCAGTACTTC.

CDR3 region: CASSEMGEGKWNEQFF. In DNA, the CDR3 is TGCGCCAGCAGTGAAATGGGGGAGGGCAAGTGGAATGAGCAGTTCTTC. V usage is TRBV10-2 and J usage is TRBJ2-1; 7 bases align to TRBD2. Germline lookup yields CDR1 WSHSY and CDR2 SAAADI. The trim removed 3 bases at V and 7 bases at J, leaving 12 bases unmatched. The CDR3 is made up of 16 amino acids.

This rearrangement joins TRBV5-1 to TRBJ2-5; unclear D gene. The CDR3 sequence is 15 residues long. Trimming took off 3 bases at V and 4 bases at J, with 16 bases between the two ends. Germline CDR1 is SGHRS and CDR2 is YFSETQ. This CDR3 reads CASSSGSKTGETQYF. The CDR3 DNA is TGCGCCAGCAGCTCCGGGTCCAAAACGGGAGAGACCCAGTACTTC.

The chain employs TRBV28 and TRBJ2-2; no clear D. Germline CDR1 is MDHEN and CDR2 is SYDVKM. CDR3 size: 17 residues. V lost 4 bases and J lost 7, with 22 bases in between. CDR3 loop: CASSSLTGPRISGELFF. In nucleotides, the CDR3 is TGTGCCAGCAGTTCCCTCACCGGGCCTCGGATAAGCGGGGAGCTGTTTTTT.

This clone came up once. This chain links TRBV27 with TRBJ2-7; 16 bases align to TRBD2. The CDR3 totals 22 residues. V gave up 4 bases and J gave up 1 base; unmatched junction bases: 19. Germline V gives CDR1 MNHEY, CDR2 SMNVEV (reference sequence). The CDR3 DNA is TGTGCCAGCAGTTCCCCAGGGCCATACGGGACTAGCGGGAGGGCGAATTCCTACGAGCAGTACTTC. Amino acid sequence: CASSSPGPYGTSGRANSYEQYF.

This clone was seen a single time. The CDR3 DNA reads as TGTGCCAGCAGTCGGACCAGGGGGAACACTGAAGCTTTCTTT. Translated, it gives CASSRTRGNTEAFF. The chain links TRBV27 to TRBJ1-1; possibly TRBD1 for D (6 bases). Germline V gives CDR1 MNHEY, CDR2 SMNVEV (reference sequence). V was trimmed by 5 bases and J by 1 base, leaving 11 bases between them. This CDR3 has 14 residues.

There are a few counts of this clone. The chain has TRBV28 and TRBJ1-5; no reliable D call. The CDR3 is 12 amino acids. The V end lost 7 bases, the J end lost 5 bases, and 9 bases lay between the germline ends. Germline V gene sequence: CDR1 MDHEN, CDR2 SYDVKM. This chain's CDR3 is CASNTDDQPQHF. CDR3 DNA: TGTGCCAGCAATACTGACGATCAGCCCCAGCATTTT.

The V and J genes are TRBV18 and TRBJ2-5, with no clear D. The CDR3 spans 12 residues. V lost 1 base to trimming and J lost 1 base, with 1 base between them. Germline CDR1 and CDR2: KGHSH and LQKENI. Here the CDR3 reads CASSPLQETQYF. CDR3 bases: TGTGCCAGCTCACCACTCCAAGAGACCCAGTACTTC.

V gene TRBV2 combines with J gene TRBJ2-7; no firm D call. The CDR3 totals 14 residues. V lost 8 bases, J lost 3 bases, and 17 bases lay in between. CDR1 is SNHLY, CDR2 FYNNEI, per germline. CDR3 bases: TGTGCCAGCGGTCCTAGTCAGGTGATCTACGAGCAGTACTTC. It is translated as CASGPSQVIYEQYF.

V and J are TRBV5-1 and TRBJ2-7; 7 bases are a match to TRBD2. V gave up 0 bases and J gave up 2 bases; unmatched junction bases: 5. The CDR3 is made up of 15 amino acids. Germline V gene lookup returns CDR1 SGHRS and CDR2 YFSETQ. CDR3 DNA sequence: TGCGCCAGCAGCTTGGCGGGGGGAGGGACCTACGAGCAGTACTTC. This codes for CASSLAGGGTYEQYF.

The V and J genes are TRBV28 and TRBJ1-4, with TRBD1 as a possible D gene (6 bases). This CDR3 comprises 16 residues. From germline, CDR1 is MDHEN and CDR2 SYDVKM. V lost 6 bases and J lost 1, with 15 bases in between. In nucleotides, the CDR3 is TGTGCCAGCAGAGCTCAAGGCAGGGGAACTAATGAAAAACTGTTTTTT. Its protein product is CASRAQGRGTNEKLFF.

The V and J genes are TRBV11-2 and TRBJ1-1; D is undetermined. The CDR3 length is 15 residues. Per germline, CDR1 SGHAT and CDR2 FQNNGV. The V end was cut by 0 bases, the J end by 1 base, with 9 bases between. CDR3 residues: CASSLEGRANTEAFF. CDR3 nucleotides: TGTGCCAGCAGCTTAGAGGGCAGAGCGAACACTGAAGCTTTCTTT. Full variable domain (outside the CDR3, taken from reference TRBV11-2 and TRBJ1-1): EAGVAQSPRYKIIEKRQSVAFWCNPISGHATLYWYQQILGQGPKLLIQFQNNGVVDDSQLPKDRFSAERLKGVDSTLKIQPAKLEDSAVYLCASSLEGRANTEAFFGQGTRLTVV.

The genes are TRBV2 and TRBJ2-7, with D possibly TRBD2 on 6 matching bases. The CDR3 is 14 residues long. Per germline, CDR1 SNHLY and CDR2 FYNNEI. V lost 6 bases and J lost 0, with 12 bases in between. DNA of the CDR3: TGTGCCAGCAGACCGGGACTCCTCTCCTACGAGCAGTACTTC. It specifies CASRPGLLSYEQYF. The full variable domain, rest sourced from reference TRBV2 and TRBJ2-7, is EPEVTQTPSHQVTQMGQEVILRCVPISNHLYFYWYRQILGQKVEFLVSFYNNEISEKSEIFDDQFSVERPDGSNFTLKIRSTKLEDSAMYFCASRPGLLSYEQYFGPGTRLTVT.

The rearrangement uses TRBV7-8 and TRBJ1-5; 9 bases are shared with TRBD1. V dropped 5 bases and J dropped 4; count of bases not matched to a gene: 6. The germline V gene encodes CDR1 SGHVS and CDR2 FQNEAQ. This CDR3 contains 15 residues. CDR3 nucleotide sequence: TGTGCCAGCAGCCAAACAGGGGGCGAGAATCAGCCCCAGCATTTT. Protein sequence: CASSQTGGENQPQHF.

This rearrangement joins TRBV10-1 to TRBJ2-7, with a weak D call TRBD2 (6 bases). The CDR3 is made up of 15 amino acids. CDR1 WNHNN and CDR2 SYGVQD come from the germline V gene (reference sequence). Deletions cut 0 bases from V and 6 bases from J, with 15 bases between. Here the CDR3 DNA reads TGCGCCAGCAGTGAGTCGCTGGGACTGGCTGTCGAGCAGTACTTC. This encodes CASSESLGLAVEQYF.

The rearrangement links TRBV7-2 to TRBJ2-3; D is possibly TRBD1 (5 bases). The V end was cut by 9 bases, the J end by 2 bases, with 9 bases between. The CDR3 covers 12 residues. CDR1 SGHTA and CDR2 FQGNSA come from the germline V gene. The CDR3 nucleotides read TGTGCCAGTGCGACAGCCACAGATACGCAGTATTTT. Translating it yields CASATATDTQYF.

The chain couples TRBV9 to TRBJ2-1; D remains unclear. CDR1 and CDR2 (germline): SGDLS, YYNGEE. The CDR3 totals 15 residues. The V and J ends lost 0 bases and 1 base respectively, with 8 bases between them. CDR3 amino acids: CASSVAERSYNEQFF. As DNA, the CDR3 is TGTGCCAGCAGCGTAGCGGAACGATCCTACAATGAGCAGTTCTTC.

The J gene is TRBJ1-1, the V gene TRBV29-1; a possible D gene is TRBD1 (5 bases). Trimming removed 6 bases at V and 10 bases at J, with 21 bases between. The CDR3 is 13 residues long. CDR1 SQVTM and CDR2 ANQGSEA come from the germline V gene. The CDR3: CSVRTQGHPSAFF. The CDR3 DNA reads as TGCAGCGTGAGAACTCAGGGCCACCCCTCAGCTTTCTTT.

This clone was recorded a few times. V gene TRBV5-6 combines with J gene TRBJ1-2; D is undetermined. CDR3 size: 11 residues. Germline assignment: CDR1 SGHDT and CDR2 YYEEEE. The V gene lost 7 bases and the J gene lost 7 bases, with 11 bases spanning the gap. The DNA of the CDR3 is TGTGCCAGCCAGCGGACGGGTGGCTACACCTTC. It encodes CASQRTGGYTF.

The CDR3 loop is CASSLRLDSYEQYF. The CDR3 coding sequence is TGTGCCAGCAGTTTACGGCTCGATTCCTACGAGCAGTACTTC. The chain has TRBV27 and TRBJ2-5; D call uncertain. The J call is uncertain, as TRBJ2-7 better fits the DNA end. The germline V gene encodes CDR1 MNHEY and CDR2 SMNVEV (reference sequence). The CDR3 covers 14 residues.

The chain is built from TRBV6-1 and TRBJ2-7; 12 bases are a match to TRBD2. Germline CDR1 and CDR2: MNHNS and SASEGT. J was trimmed by 2 bases and V by 3 bases; bases with no gene match: 8. The CDR3 loop spans 17 amino acids. CDR3 sequence: CASSEGLAGGRPYEQYF. DNA of the CDR3: TGTGCCAGCAGTGAGGGACTAGCGGGCGGCCGCCCCTACGAGCAGTACTTC.

The chain has TRBV6-5 and TRBJ2-7, with a tentative D call TRBD1 (5 bases). Germline V gives CDR1 MNHEY, CDR2 SVGAGI. CDR3 length: 14 amino acids. The V end was cut by 7 bases, the J end by 2 bases, with 15 bases between. This CDR3 reads CASTQEPGTYEQYF. The CDR3 DNA reads TGTGCCAGCACCCAAGAGCCAGGGACCTACGAGCAGTACTTC.

The J gene is TRBJ1-1, the V gene TRBV28, with 7 bases lining up with TRBD1. The V and J ends lost 5 bases and 4 bases, in that order; junction bases with no gene match: 4. The V gene's germline CDR1 is MDHEN and CDR2 SYDVKM. The CDR3 consists of 13 residues. The DNA of the CDR3 is TGTGCCAGCAGTAACCAGGGGGGCACTGAAGCTTTCTTT. Protein sequence: CASSNQGGTEAFF.

The chain links TRBV10-3 to TRBJ1-2; D gene uncertain. V lost 4 bases and J 4 bases, leaving 25 bases between the germline ends. CDR3 length: 18 amino acids. Germline assignment: CDR1 ENHRY and CDR2 SYGVKD. Here the CDR3 DNA reads TGTGCCATCAGTGCAGTCCAGAGGCAGCCATTAGGTGTCTATGGCTACACCTTC. This sequence encodes CAISAVQRQPLGVYGYTF.